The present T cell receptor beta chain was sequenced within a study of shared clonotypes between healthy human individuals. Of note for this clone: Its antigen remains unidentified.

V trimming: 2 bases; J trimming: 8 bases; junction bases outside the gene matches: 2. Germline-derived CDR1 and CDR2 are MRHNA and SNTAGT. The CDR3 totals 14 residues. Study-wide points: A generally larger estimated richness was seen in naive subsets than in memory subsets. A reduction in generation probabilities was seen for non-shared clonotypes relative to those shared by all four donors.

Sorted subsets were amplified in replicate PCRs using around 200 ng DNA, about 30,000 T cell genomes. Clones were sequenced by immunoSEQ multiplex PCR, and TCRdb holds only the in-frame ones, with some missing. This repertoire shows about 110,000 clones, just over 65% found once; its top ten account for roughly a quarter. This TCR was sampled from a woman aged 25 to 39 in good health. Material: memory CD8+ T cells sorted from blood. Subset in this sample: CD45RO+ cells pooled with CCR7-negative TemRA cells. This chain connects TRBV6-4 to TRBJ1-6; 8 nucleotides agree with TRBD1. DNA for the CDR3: TGTGCCAGCAGTGACGGACAGGGTCATTCACCCCTCCACTTT. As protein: CASSDGQGHSPLHF.